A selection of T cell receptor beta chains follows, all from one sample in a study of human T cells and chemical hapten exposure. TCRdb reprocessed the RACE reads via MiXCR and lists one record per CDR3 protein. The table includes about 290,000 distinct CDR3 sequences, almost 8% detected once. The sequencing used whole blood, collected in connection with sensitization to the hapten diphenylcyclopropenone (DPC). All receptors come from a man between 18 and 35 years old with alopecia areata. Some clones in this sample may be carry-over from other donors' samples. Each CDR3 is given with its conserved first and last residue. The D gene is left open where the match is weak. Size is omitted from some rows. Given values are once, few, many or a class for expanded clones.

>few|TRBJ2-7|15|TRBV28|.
TGTGCCAGCAGTTTAACAGGCCCTTACTCCTACGAGCAGTACTTC
CASSLTGPYSYEQYF
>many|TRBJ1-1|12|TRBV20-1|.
TGCAGTGCTAGATTTCGGGACACTGAAGCTTTCTTT
CSARFRDTEAFF
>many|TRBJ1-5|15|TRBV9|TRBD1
TGTGCCAGCTCTTACAGGGGGTATAGCAATCAGCCCCAGCATTTT
CASSYRGYSNQPQHF
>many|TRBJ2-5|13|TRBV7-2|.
TGTGCCAGCAGCTCTAGCCCGGAAGAGACCCAGTACTTC
CASSSSPEETQYF
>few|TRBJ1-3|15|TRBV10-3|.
TGTGCCACTAGTAAGGACGGCGGCTCTGGAAACACCATATATTTT
CATSKDGGSGNTIYF
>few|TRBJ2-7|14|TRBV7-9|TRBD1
TGTGCCAGCAGCAGGACAGGGGTGGCCTACGAGCAGTACTTC
CASSRTGVAYEQYF
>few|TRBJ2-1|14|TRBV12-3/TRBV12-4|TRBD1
TGTGCCAGCAGTTCGAACAGGGGGCGTAATGAGCAGTTCTTC
CASSSNRGRNEQFF
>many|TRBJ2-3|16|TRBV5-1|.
TGCGCCAGCAGCCCGGAGCCGGCAGGGAACACAGATACGCAGTATTTT
CASSPEPAGNTDTQYF
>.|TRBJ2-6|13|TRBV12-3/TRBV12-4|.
TGTGCCAGCCACTACTTTGGGGCCAACGTCCTGACTTTC
CASHYFGANVLTF
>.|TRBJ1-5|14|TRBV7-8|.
TGTGCCAGCAGCCCTAACAGGGTTGGGCAGCCCCAGCATTTT
CASSPNRVGQPQHF
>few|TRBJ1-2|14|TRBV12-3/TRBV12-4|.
TGTGCCAGCAGTCTCACAGGGAGAGGCTATGGCTACACCTTC
CASSLTGRGYGYTF
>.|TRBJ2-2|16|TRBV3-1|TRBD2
TGTGCCAGCAGCCAAGAACTAGCGGGGGGACCCGGGGAGCTGTTTTTT
CASSQELAGGPGELFF
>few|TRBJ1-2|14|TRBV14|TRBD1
TGTGCCAGCAGCCTCGGACAGGGGGCTAGTGGCTACACCTTC
CASSLGQGASGYTF
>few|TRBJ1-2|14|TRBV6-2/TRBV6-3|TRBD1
TGTGCCAGCAGTTCAAAAACGACAGGGTTTGGCTACACCTTC
CASSSKTTGFGYTF
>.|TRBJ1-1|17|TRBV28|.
TGTGCCAGCAGTTTTACCCCGGGGCAGGCCGGGAACACTGAAGCTTTCTTT
CASSFTPGQAGNTEAFF
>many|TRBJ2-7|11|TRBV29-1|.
TGCAGCGTTGCGACGGGCTGGGAGCAGTACTTC
CSVATGWEQYF
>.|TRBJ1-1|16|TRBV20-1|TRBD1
TGCAGTGCTAGAGACCTCCGACTGGACAGGGATAGTGAAGCTTTCTTT
CSARDLRLDRDSEAFF
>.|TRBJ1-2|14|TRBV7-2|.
TGTGCCAGCAGCCTAGGCGACAGGATCGCCGGCTACACCTTC
CASSLGDRIAGYTF
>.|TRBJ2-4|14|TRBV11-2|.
TGTGCCAGCACCCCCCTCGGGGGGCGGAACATTCAGTACTTC
CASTPLGGRNIQYF
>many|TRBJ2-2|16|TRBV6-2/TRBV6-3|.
TGTGCCAGCAGTGAGCAGGGGCCATCGAACACCGGGGAGCTGTTTTTT
CASSEQGPSNTGELFF
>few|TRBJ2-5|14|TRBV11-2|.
TGTGCCAGCAGCTTAGAGTGGCTAGGGGAGACCCAGTACTTC
CASSLEWLGETQYF
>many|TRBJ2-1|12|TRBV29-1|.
TGCAGCGTTGGAGACGGAGGCAATGAGCAGTTCTTC
CSVGDGGNEQFF
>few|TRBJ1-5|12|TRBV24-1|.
TGTGCCACCAGTCTCCCCAATCAGCCCCAGCATTTT
CATSLPNQPQHF
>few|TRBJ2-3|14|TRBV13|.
TGTGCCAGCAGCTTAATGGGAAGGGGCAATACGCAGTATTTT
CASSLMGRGNTQYF
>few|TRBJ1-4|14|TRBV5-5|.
TGTGCCAGCTACCAGGGTTTTGCTAATGAAAAACTGTTTTTT
CASYQGFANEKLFF
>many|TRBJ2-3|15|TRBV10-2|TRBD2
TGCGCCAGCAGTGAGTCCGGGGGGGCTGCAGATACGCAGTATTTT
CASSESGGAADTQYF
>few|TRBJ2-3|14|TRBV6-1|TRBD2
TGTGCCACCCGAGATGGGGGGGGCACAGATACGCAGTATTTT
CATRDGGGTDTQYF
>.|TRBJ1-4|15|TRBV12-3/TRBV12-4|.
TGTGCCAGCAGTGGAGCATTAATGGGTAATGAAAAACTGTTTTTT
CASSGALMGNEKLFF
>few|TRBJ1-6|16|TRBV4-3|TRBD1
TGCGCCAGCAGCCAAGGGGGTAGGACAGGGCTTTCACCCCTCCACTTT
CASSQGGRTGLSPLHF
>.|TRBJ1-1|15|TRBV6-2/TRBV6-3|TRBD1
TGTGCCAGCAGTTACGAAGACAGGGTAACGACTGAAGCTTTCTTT
CASSYEDRVTTEAFF
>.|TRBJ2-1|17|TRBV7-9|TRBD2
TGTGCCAGCAGCAACCGACGACTAGCGGGGAATTACAATGAGCAGTTCTTC
CASSNRRLAGNYNEQFF
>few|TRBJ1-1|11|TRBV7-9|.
TGTGCCAGCAGCTTGCTGTCTGAAGCTTTCTTT
CASSLLSEAFF
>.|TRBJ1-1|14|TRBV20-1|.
TGCAGTGCTACCGAGGTCAGGGCGGGGACTGAAGCTTTCTTT
CSATEVRAGTEAFF
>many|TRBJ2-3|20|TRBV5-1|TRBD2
TGCGCCAGCAGCTCCAGCCCACCGGGACTAGCGGGGACCCAAACAGATACGCAGTATTTT
CASSSSPPGLAGTQTDTQYF
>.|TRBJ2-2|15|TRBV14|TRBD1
TGTGCCAGCAGCCGAGACAGGGGGCGGGCCGGGGAGCTGTTTTTT
CASSRDRGRAGELFF
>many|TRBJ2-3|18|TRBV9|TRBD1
TGTGCCAGCAGCCCCGGGTCAGGGGGAGAGACTAGCACAGATACGCAGTATTTT
CASSPGSGGETSTDTQYF
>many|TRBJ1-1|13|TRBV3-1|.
TGTGCCAGCAGCCCAGTGGGATTCACTGAAGCTTTCTTT
CASSPVGFTEAFF
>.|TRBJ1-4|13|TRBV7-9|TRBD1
TGTGCCAGCAGCCCACCGACAGGGAGGGACATGTTTTTT
CASSPPTGRDMFF
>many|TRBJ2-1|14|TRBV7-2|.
TGTGCCAGCAGCCCCCGGACTAATAATGGTGAGCAGTTCTTC
CASSPRTNNGEQFF
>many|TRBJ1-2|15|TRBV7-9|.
TGTGCCAGCAGCCAAGGGACAAAGTTTAACTATGGCTACACCTTC
CASSQGTKFNYGYTF
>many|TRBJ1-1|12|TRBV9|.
TGTGCCAGCAGCGGGGTGAGAACTGAAGCTTTCTTT
CASSGVRTEAFF
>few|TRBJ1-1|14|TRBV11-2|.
TGTGCCAGCAGCTTAAGGGTTAAGAACACTGAAGCTTTCTTT
CASSLRVKNTEAFF
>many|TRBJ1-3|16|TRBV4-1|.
TGCGCCAGCAGCCAAGATAACAGGGTTCGTGGAAACACCATATATTTT
CASSQDNRVRGNTIYF
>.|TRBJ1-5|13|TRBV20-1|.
TGCAGTGCTAGCCAGTCGAGCAATCAGCCCCAGCATTTT
CSASQSSNQPQHF
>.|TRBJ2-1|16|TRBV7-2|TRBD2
TGTGCCAGCAGCCGGACTAGCGGGGGGACTCACAATGAGCAGTTCTTC
CASSRTSGGTHNEQFF